Listed here are 18 T cell receptor beta chains from one sample, sequenced in a study of T cell changes during pregnancy in multiple sclerosis. This table comes from immunoSEQ multiplex PCR, and its TCRdb copy is limited to in-frame clones, with some not included. The sample shows tens of thousands of clones, about 95% of them seen only once. This specimen consisted of peripheral blood, obtained in the third trimester of pregnancy. The origin of the receptors is a female donor with multiple sclerosis, enrolled in a pregnancy study.

The rearrangement uses TRBV2 and TRBJ2-2; 7 bases agree with TRBD1. Germline V CDR1 and CDR2: SNHLY, FYNNEI. V was pared by 8 bases and J by 0 bases, with 3 bases of the junction left unmatched. This CDR3 region has 14 residues. For the CDR3, the DNA is TGTGCCAGCCAGACAGGGTCGAACACCGGGGAGCTGTTTTTT. Its translation: CASQTGSNTGELFF.

The rearrangement joins TRBV6-5 to TRBJ2-3; the match to TRBD1 covers 7 bases. This CDR3 is 15 amino acids long. V trimming: 2 bases; J trimming: 1 base; junction bases outside the gene matches: 3. Germline V CDR1 and CDR2: MNHEY, SVGAGI. The CDR3: CASSYRDRRTDTQYF. For the CDR3, the DNA is TGTGCCAGCAGTTACCGGGACAGACGCACAGATACGCAGTATTTT.

The genes are TRBV11-2 and TRBJ2-3; TRBD2 agrees at 11 bases. Trimming took 5 bases from V and 3 from J; bases not matched to a gene: 7. This CDR3 region has 16 residues. Germline V gives CDR1 SGHAT, CDR2 FQNNGV. Here the CDR3 reads CASSGIAGGRTDTQYF. The CDR3 DNA follows: TGTGCCAGCAGCGGAATAGCGGGGGGGAGAACAGATACGCAGTATTTT.

This chain connects TRBV10-2 to TRBJ1-1; maybe TRBD1 (5 bases). Germline CDR1 and CDR2: WSHSY and SAAADI. The V end was cut by 7 bases, the J end by 1 base, with 19 bases between. This CDR3 has 16 residues. The DNA for the CDR3 is TGCGCCAGCAAGGCCCGCAGGGATATGGAGAACACTGAAGCTTTCTTT. Translation gives CASKARRDMENTEAFF.

V and J are TRBV19 and TRBJ1-3; 7 bases map to TRBD1. The germline CDR1 and CDR2 sequences are LNHDA and SQIVND (reference sequence). J gave up 4 bases and V 4 bases, and 1 base lay outside the gene matches. This CDR3 spans 13 amino acids. CDR3 region: CASSKGQGNTIYF. DNA for the CDR3: TGTGCCAGTAGTAAGGGACAGGGAAACACCATATATTTT. The full variable domain, rest sourced from reference TRBV19 and TRBJ1-3, is DGGITQSPKYLFRKEGQNVTLSCEQNLNHDAMYWYRQDPGQGLRLIYYSQIVNDFQKGDIAEGYSVSREKKESFPLTVTSAQKNPTAFYLCASSKGQGNTIYFGEGSWLTVV.

The chain joins TRBV29-1 to TRBJ2-5; the D gene is possibly TRBD2 (5 bases). Germline lookup yields CDR1 SQVTM and CDR2 ANQGSEA. V was clipped by 0 bases and J by 5 bases, with 13 bases between them. The CDR3 is made up of 14 amino acids. The CDR3 loop reads CSVEDEGWEETQYF. The CDR3, as DNA: TGCAGCGTTGAAGATGAGGGCTGGGAGGAGACCCAGTACTTC.

V usage is TRBV7-2 and J usage is TRBJ1-2; D perhaps matches TRBD1 (5 bases). CDR1 is SGHTA, CDR2 FQGNSA, per germline. V lost 2 bases, J lost 8 bases, and 12 bases lay in between. This CDR3 spans 13 amino acids. The DNA for the CDR3 is TGTGCCAGCAGCTTAACAGGCCTTTTCGGCTACACCTTC. Translating it yields CASSLTGLFGYTF.

This chain connects TRBV7-6 to TRBJ1-1; TRBD1 aligns across 9 bases. Germline CDR1 SGHVS, CDR2 FNYEAQ. CDR3 length: 16 amino acids. V was pared by 0 bases and J by 5 bases, with 7 bases of the junction left unmatched. The CDR3 DNA reads TGTGCCAGCAGCTTAGCGAAATTGACAGGGGGGACTGAAGCTTTCTTT. As protein: CASSLAKLTGGTEAFF.

The chain uses TRBV9 and TRBJ2-3; possible D gene TRBD1, 6 bases. Germline V lookup: CDR1 SGDLS, CDR2 YYNGEE. Trimming removed 4 bases from V and 2 bases from J, with 11 bases in between. The CDR3 spans 14 residues. CDR3 bases: TGTGCCAGCAGCACAGGGATGAACACAGATACGCAGTATTTT. Encoded protein: CASSTGMNTDTQYF. The variable domain in full, completed from reference TRBV9 and TRBJ2-3, reads DSGVTQTPKHLITATGQRVTLRCSPRSGDLSVYWYQQSLDQGLQFLIQYYNGEERAKGNILERFSAQQFPDLHSELNLSSLELGDSALYFCASSTGMNTDTQYFGPGTRLTVL.

The chain combines TRBV19 with TRBJ1-4; D remains ambiguous. Germline-derived CDR1 and CDR2 are LNHDA and SQIVND (reference sequence). This CDR3 has 14 amino acids. The V gene lost 1 base and the J gene lost 10 bases, with 13 bases spanning the gap. The CDR3 bases are TGTGCCAGTAGTATAGCGGGTTTCGAAGGAAAACTGTTTTTT. This translates into CASSIAGFEGKLFF.

This rearrangement joins TRBV6-6 to TRBJ1-5, with a tentative D call TRBD1 (5 bases). Per the germline V gene, CDR1 is MNHNY and CDR2 is SVGAGI (reference sequence). Trimming pared 0 bases from V and 5 bases from J, leaving 14 bases between. The CDR3 is made up of 16 amino acids. CDR3: CASSYSLRGQDQPQHF. The CDR3 DNA reads TGTGCCAGCAGTTACTCACTAAGGGGCCAAGATCAGCCCCAGCATTTT.

The V gene is TRBV9, the J gene TRBJ2-5; 8 nucleotides agree with TRBD2. CDR3 length equals 15 residues. Germline CDR1 is SGDLS and CDR2 is YYNGEE. Trimming cost V 0 bases and J 5 bases; bases outside gene matches: 6. The CDR3 nucleotides are TGTGCCAGCAGCGTAGCGGCGGGGGGCCGGGAGACCCAGTACTTC. This translates into CASSVAAGGRETQYF.

A single count supports this clone. This chain uses TRBV5-1 with TRBJ2-7; 11 bases line up with TRBD1. CDR1 and CDR2 from the germline V gene are SGHRS and YFSETQ. J lost 6 bases, V lost 4 bases, and 0 bases had no gene match. This CDR3 comprises 12 residues. The CDR3 reads CASSGTGGEQYF. The CDR3 nucleotides are TGCGCCAGCAGCGGGACAGGGGGCGAGCAGTACTTC.

The chain links TRBV29-1 to TRBJ1-3, with TRBD1 as a possible D gene (6 bases). The CDR3 sequence is 14 residues long. Germline loops: CDR1 SQVTM, CDR2 ANQGSEA. Trimming took 5 bases from V and 16 from J, leaving 27 bases between them. DNA of the CDR3: TGCAGCGTTCGAAGGGGGACACCATCAGCCCTGGATTATTTT. It encodes CSVRRGTPSALDYF.

V and J are TRBV7-9 and TRBJ2-7, with 10 bases fitting TRBD1. This CDR3 is 14 amino acids long. J was trimmed by 2 bases and V by 6 bases; bases with no gene match: 4. Germline V gene sequence: CDR1 SEHNR, CDR2 FQNEAQ (reference sequence). The CDR3 loop reads CASRAGQGAYEQYF. The CDR3 DNA sequence: TGTGCCAGCAGAGCTGGACAGGGGGCCTACGAGCAGTACTTC.

The gene calls are TRBV14 and TRBJ1-4; no definite D call. V lost 4 bases to trimming and J lost 4 bases, with 19 bases between them. The germline CDR1 and CDR2 sequences are SGHDN and FVKESK. This CDR3 comprises 17 residues. The DNA for the CDR3 is TGTGCCAGCAGCCCGACCTTCGCGGCTTTCAGTAATGAAAAACTGTTTTTT. It codes for CASSPTFAAFSNEKLFF.

The rearrangement links TRBV19 to TRBJ1-5, with a weak D call TRBD1 (6 bases). The CDR3 contains 13 residues. Germline CDR1 reads LNHDA; CDR2 reads SQIVND (reference sequence). Trimming cost V 7 bases and J 3 bases, with 10 bases left between them. The CDR3 coding sequence is TGTGCCAGTACCACAGGGAACAATCAGCCCCAGCATTTT. Translated, it gives CASTTGNNQPQHF.

The rearrangement uses TRBV15 and TRBJ2-5; no definite D call. With 0 bases removed from V and 4 bases from J, the gap between germline ends came to 12 bases. The germline gives CDR1 LNHNV, CDR2 YYDKDF (reference sequence). The CDR3 consists of 15 residues. The CDR3 here is CATSREPSGRETQYF. The CDR3 nucleotides are TGTGCCACCAGCAGAGAGCCTTCAGGCCGAGAGACCCAGTACTTC.